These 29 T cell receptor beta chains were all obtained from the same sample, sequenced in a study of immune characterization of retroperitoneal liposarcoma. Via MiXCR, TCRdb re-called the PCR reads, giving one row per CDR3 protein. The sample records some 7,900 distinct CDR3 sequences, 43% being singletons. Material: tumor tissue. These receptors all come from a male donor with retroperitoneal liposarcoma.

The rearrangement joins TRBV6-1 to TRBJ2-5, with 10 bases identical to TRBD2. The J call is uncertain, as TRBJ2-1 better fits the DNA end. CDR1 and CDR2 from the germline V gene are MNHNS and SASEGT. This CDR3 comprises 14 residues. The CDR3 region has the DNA TGTGCCAGCAGTTCGAGCGGGAGGGCCCTAGGGCAGTTCTTC. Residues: CASSSSGRALGQFF.

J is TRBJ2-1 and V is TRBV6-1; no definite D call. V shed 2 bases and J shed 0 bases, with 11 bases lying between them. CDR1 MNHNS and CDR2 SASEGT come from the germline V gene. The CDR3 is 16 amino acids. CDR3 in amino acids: CASSERQVSSYNEQFF. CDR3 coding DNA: TGTGCCAGCAGTGAACGGCAGGTTAGCTCCTACAATGAGCAGTTCTTC.

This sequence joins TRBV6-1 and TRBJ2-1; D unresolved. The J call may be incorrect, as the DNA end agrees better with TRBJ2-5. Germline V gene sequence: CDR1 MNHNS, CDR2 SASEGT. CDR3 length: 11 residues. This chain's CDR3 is CATHLLETQYF. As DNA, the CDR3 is TGTGCCACCCATTTGTTGGAGACCCAGTACTTC.

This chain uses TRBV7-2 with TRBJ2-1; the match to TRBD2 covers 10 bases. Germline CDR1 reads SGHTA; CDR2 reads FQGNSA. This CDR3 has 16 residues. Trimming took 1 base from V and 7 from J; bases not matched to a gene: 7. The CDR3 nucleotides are TGTGCCAGCAGCTTAGAACGTCTAGCGGGGGAGAATGAGCAGTTCTTC. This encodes CASSLERLAGENEQFF.

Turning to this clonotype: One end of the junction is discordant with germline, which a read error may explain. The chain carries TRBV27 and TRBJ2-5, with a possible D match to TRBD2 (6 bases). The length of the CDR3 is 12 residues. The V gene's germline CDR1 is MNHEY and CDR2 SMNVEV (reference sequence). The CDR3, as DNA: TGTGCCAGTAACCGGGCCTTGGGGGGAGAGTTCTTC. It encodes CASNRALGGEFF.

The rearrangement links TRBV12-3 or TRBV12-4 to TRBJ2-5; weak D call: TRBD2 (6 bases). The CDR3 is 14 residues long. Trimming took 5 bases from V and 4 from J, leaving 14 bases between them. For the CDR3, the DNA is TGTGCCAGCAGTCCGGGCGGGGACCTAGAGACCCAGTACTTC. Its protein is CASSPGGDLETQYF.

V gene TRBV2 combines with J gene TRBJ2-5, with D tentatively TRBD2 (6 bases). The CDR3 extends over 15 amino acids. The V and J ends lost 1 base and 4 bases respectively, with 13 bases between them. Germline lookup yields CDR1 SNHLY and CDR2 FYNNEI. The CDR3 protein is CASSEDQTRGETQYF. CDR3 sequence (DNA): TGTGCCAGCAGTGAAGACCAGACTAGAGGAGAGACCCAGTACTTC.

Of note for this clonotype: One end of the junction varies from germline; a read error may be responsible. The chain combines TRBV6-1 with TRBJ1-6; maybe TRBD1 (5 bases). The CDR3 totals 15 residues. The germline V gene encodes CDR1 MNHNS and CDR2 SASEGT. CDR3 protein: CATSSPIAGDSPLHF. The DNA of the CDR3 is TGTGCCACCAGTAGTCCTATAGCGGGGGACTCACCCCTCCACTTT.

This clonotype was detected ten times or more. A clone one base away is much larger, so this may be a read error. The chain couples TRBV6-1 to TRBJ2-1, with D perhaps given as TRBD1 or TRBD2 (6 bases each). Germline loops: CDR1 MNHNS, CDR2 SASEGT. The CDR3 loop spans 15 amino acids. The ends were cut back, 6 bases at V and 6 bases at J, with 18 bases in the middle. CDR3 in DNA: TGTGCCAGCAGGTATCAACTAGCAGGGGCCAATGAGCAGTTCTTC. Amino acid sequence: CASRYQLAGANEQFF.

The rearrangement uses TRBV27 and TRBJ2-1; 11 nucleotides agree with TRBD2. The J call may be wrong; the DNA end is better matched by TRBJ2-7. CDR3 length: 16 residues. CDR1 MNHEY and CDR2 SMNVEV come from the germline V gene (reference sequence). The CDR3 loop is CASSVTGTSGIYEQYF. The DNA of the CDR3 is TGTGCCAGCAGTGTCACCGGGACTAGCGGAATCTACGAGCAGTACTTC.

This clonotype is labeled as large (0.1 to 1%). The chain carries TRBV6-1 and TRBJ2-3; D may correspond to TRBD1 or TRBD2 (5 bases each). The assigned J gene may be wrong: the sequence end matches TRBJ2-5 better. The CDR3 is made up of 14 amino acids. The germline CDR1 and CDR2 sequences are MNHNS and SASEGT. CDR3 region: CASSRDPDQETQYF. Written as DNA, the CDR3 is TGTGCCAGCAGTCGGGACCCTGACCAAGAGACCCAGTACTTC.

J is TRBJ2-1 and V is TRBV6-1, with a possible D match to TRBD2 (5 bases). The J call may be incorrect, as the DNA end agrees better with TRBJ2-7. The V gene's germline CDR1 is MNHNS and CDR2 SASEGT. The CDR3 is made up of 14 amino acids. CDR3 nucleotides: TGTGCCAGCAGGGTCCAGCGGAGAGCCTACGAGCAGTACTTC. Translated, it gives CASRVQRRAYEQYF.

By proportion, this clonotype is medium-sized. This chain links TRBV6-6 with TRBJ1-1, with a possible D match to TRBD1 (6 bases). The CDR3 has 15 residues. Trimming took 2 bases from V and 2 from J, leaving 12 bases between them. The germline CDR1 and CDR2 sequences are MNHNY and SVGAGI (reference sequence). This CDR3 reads CASSYQQGFNTEAFF. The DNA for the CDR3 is TGTGCCAGCAGTTACCAACAGGGTTTTAACACTGAAGCTTTCTTT.

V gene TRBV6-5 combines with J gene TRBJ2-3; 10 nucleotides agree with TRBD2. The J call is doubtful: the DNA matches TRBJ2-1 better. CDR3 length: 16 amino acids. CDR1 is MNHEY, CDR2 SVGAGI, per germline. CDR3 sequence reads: CASSYSWLAGANEQFF. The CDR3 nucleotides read TGTGCCAGCAGTTACTCGTGGCTAGCGGGGGCCAATGAGCAGTTCTTC.

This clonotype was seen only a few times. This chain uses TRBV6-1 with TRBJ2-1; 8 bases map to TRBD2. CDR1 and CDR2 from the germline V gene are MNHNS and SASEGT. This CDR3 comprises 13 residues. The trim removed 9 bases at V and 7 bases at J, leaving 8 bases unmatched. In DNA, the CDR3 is TGTGCCAGTCGAGCGGGAGTCATAAATGAGCAGTTCTTC. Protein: CASRAGVINEQFF.

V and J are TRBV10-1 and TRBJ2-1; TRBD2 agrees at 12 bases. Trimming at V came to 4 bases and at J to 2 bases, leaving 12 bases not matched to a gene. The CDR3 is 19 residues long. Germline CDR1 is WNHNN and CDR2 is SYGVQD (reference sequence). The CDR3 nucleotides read TGCGCCAGCAGTGGGTTGAGGACTAGCGGGAAAAGTACCTACAATGAGCAGTTCTTC. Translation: CASSGLRTSGKSTYNEQFF.

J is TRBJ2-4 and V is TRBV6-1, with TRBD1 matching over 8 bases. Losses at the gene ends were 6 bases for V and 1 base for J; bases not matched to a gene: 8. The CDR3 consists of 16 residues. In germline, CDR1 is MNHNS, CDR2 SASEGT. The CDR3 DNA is TGTGCCAGCAGCCCCCACCGGGACAGGGCCAAAAACATTCAGTACTTC. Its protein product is CASSPHRDRAKNIQYF.

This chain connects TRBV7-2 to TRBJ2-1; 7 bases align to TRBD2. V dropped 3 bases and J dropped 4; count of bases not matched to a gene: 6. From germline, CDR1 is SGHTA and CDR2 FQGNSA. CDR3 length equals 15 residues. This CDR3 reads CASSFRSGDYNEQFF. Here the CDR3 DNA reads TGTGCCAGCAGCTTTCGGAGCGGGGATTACAATGAGCAGTTCTTC.

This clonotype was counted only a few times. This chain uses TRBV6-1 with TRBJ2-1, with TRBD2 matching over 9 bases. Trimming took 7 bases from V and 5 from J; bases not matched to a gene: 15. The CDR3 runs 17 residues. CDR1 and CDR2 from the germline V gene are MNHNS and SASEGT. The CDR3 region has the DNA TGTGCCAGCACAAGTTTTTATAGCGGGAGTCCGAACAATGAGCAGTTCTTC. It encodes CASTSFYSGSPNNEQFF.

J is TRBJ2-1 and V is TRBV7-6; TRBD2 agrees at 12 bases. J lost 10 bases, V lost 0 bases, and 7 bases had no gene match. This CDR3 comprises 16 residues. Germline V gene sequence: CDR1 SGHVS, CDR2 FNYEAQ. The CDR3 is CASSLAASGRAVEQFF. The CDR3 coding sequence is TGTGCCAGCAGCTTAGCGGCTAGCGGGAGGGCCGTGGAGCAGTTCTTC. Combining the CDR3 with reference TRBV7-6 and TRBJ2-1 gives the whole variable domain GAGVSQSPRYKVTKRGQDVALRCDPISGHVSLYWYRQALGQGPEFLTYFNYEAQQDKSGLPNDRFSAERPEGSISTLTIQRTEQRDSAMYRCASSLAASGRAVEQFFGPGTRLTVL.

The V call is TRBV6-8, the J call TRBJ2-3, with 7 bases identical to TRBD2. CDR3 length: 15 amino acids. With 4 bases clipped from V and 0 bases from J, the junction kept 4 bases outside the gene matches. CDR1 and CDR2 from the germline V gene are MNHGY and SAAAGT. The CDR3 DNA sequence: TGTGCCAGCAGTTCGACTAGCCTTAGCACAGATACGCAGTATTTT. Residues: CASSSTSLSTDTQYF.

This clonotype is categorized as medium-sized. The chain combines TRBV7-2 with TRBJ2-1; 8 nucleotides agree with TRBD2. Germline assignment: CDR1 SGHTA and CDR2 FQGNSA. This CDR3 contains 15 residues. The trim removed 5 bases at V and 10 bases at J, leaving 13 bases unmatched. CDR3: CASSPLRGGSYEQFF. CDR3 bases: TGTGCCAGCAGCCCCCTACGGGGGGGATCCTACGAGCAGTTCTTC.

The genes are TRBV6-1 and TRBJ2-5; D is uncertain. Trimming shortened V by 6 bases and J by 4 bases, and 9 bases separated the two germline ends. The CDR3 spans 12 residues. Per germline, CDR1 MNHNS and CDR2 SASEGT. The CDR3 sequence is CASRPVGETQYF. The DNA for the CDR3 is TGTGCCAGCAGGCCCGTCGGAGAGACCCAGTACTTC.

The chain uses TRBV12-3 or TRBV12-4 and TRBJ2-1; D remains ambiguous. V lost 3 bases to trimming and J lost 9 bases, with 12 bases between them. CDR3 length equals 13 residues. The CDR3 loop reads CASSFQRFGEQFF. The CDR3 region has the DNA TGTGCCAGCAGTTTTCAACGTTTCGGTGAGCAGTTCTTC.

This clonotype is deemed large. The CDR3 nucleotides are TGTGCCAGCAGTTTAACAGGGGGCTACGAGCAGTTCTTC. It yields the protein CASSLTGGYEQFF. The genes are TRBV27 and TRBJ2-1; the match to TRBD1 covers 9 bases. The CDR3 spans 13 residues. CDR1 and CDR2 from the germline V gene are MNHEY and SMNVEV (reference sequence). V lost 2 bases, J lost 10 bases, and 3 bases stayed unmatched.

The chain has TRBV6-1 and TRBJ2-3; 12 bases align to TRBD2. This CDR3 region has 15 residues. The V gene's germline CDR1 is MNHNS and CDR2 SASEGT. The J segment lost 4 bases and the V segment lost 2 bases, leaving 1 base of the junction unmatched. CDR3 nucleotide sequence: TGTGCCAGCAGTGAACTAGCGGGAGGGCCAGATACGCAGTATTTT. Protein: CASSELAGGPDTQYF.

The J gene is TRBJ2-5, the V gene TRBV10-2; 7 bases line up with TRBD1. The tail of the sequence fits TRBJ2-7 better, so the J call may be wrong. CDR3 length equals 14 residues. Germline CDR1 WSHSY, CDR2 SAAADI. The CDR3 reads CASSDRDSYYEQYF. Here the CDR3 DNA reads TGCGCCAGCAGTGACCGGGACAGTTACTACGAGCAGTACTTC.

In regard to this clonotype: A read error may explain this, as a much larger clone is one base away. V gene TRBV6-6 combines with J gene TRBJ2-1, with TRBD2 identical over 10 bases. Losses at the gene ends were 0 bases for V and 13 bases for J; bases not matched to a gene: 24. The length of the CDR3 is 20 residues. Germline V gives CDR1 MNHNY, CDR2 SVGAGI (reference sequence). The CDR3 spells CASSYSRGYERGGLEETQFF. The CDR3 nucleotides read TGTGCCAGCAGTTACTCGAGGGGTTACGAGCGGGGGGGCCTAGAAGAGACCCAGTTCTTC.

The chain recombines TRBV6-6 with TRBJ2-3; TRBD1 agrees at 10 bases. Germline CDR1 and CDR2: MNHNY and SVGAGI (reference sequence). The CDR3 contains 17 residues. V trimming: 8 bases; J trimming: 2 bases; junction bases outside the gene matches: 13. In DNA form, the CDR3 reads TGTGCCAGCGTTAGGGACAGGGGATACCAATACACAGATACGCAGTATTTT. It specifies CASVRDRGYQYTDTQYF.